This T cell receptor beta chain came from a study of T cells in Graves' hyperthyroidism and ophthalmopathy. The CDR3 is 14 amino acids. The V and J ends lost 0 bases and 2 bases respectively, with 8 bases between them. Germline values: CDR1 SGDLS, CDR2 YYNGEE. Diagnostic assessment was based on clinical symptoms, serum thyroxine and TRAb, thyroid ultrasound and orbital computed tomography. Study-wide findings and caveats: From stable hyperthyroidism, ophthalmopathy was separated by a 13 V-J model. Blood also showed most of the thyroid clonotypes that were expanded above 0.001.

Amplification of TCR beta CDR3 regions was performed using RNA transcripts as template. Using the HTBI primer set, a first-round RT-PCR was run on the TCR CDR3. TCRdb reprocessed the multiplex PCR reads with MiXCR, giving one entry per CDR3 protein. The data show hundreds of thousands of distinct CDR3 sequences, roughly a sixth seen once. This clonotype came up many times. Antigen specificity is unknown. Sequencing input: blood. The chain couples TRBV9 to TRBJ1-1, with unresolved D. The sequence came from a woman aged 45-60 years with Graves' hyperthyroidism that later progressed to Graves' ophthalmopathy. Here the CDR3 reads CASSVDEVNTEAFF. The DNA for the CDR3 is TGTGCCAGCAGCGTAGACGAAGTAAACACTGAAGCTTTCTTT.